This T cell receptor (beta chain) was retrieved from a study of identical twins. In this sample, this clonotype turned up a few times. TCRdb re-analysed the 5' RACE reads in MiXCR, keeping a single row per CDR3 protein. Among 450,000 or so distinct CDR3 sequences listed, 24% were seen once. V was clipped by 2 bases and J by 3 bases; unmatched bases: 6. The CDR3 spans 15 residues. These data are also associated with another study on T cells expressing NK-cell markers. That investigation notes: Sorted T-cell subsets CD3+CD56+NKG2C+, CD3+CD56+NKG2C- and CD3+CD56-NKG2C+ were TCR beta-sequenced. The study sequenced eight donors, seven HCMV-seropositive and one seronegative.

This receptor was taken from a woman under 30 in good health. The source material was CD4+ T cells sorted from blood. The chain recombines TRBV12-3 or TRBV12-4 with TRBJ1-1, with TRBD1 matching 7 bases. The CDR3: CASSLSYRGYTEAFF. The CDR3 region has the DNA TGTGCCAGCAGTTTAAGCTACAGGGGTTACACTGAAGCTTTCTTT.